This T cell receptor beta chain emerged from a study of T cells expressing NK-cell markers. Study in general: Each TCR beta repertoire originated in sorted T cells that were CD3+CD56+NKG2C+, CD3+CD56+NKG2C- or CD3+CD56-NKG2C+. With respect to HCMV, most of the eight sequenced donors were seropositive, and one was seronegative. Regarding the study as a whole: Topping the CD3+CD56-NKG2C+ fraction as well were these clonotypes, in a few donors. Of the CD8+ T cell pool in 6 or 7 donors, roughly 1.0-7.0% was accounted for by dominant NKG2C+ clonotypes.

TCRdb re-called the 5' RACE reads and shows each CDR3 protein once, DNA omitted. The sample table includes over 350,000 distinct CDR3 sequences. Germline assignment: CDR1 DFQATT and CDR2 SNEGSKA (reference sequence). The CDR3 covers 13 residues. About this clonotype: Its antigen is currently unknown.

The source of this sequence is a woman in her fifties or sixties in good health. V usage is TRBV20-1 and J usage is TRBJ1-6; TCRdb's D call, TRBD1, is unchecked because there is no DNA. Sequencing input: blood T cells: a sorted CD56 or NKG2C T cell subset, CD4+ or CD8+ T cells, or bulk PBMC T cells (not recorded which). Here the CDR3 reads CSAVPDSDSPLHF.